The rows below give T cell receptor beta chains drawn from one sample of a study of blood T cell repertoires in COVID-19. Clones were sequenced by immunoSEQ multiplex PCR, and TCRdb holds only the in-frame ones, with some missing. The sample carries under 300,000 clones, roughly 87% recorded once. Sequencing was performed on peripheral blood. These receptors were taken from a man between 60 and 75 years old who had recovered from COVID-19. The CDR3 runs from the conserved cysteine through the conserved F or W. The D gene is left open where the match is weak. Clone size appears in some rows only: once, few, many, or a class for an expanded clone.

CDR3 DNA: TGTGCCAGCAGCCCAGGTTCAGGGGGCGGCTATGGCTACACCTTC
CDR3 protein: CASSPGSGGGYGYTF
clone size: .
V gene: TRBV3-1/TRBV3-2
J gene: TRBJ1-2
D gene: TRBD1

CDR3 DNA: TGTGCCAGTAGTAGCGGGGGGGCCTCCGGGGAGCTGTTTTTT
CDR3 protein: CASSSGGASGELFF
clone size: few
V gene: TRBV19
J gene: TRBJ2-2
D gene: TRBD2

CDR3 DNA: TGCGCCAGCAGCTTTGTCGCAGGGTCCTCCCTCAGGTCCGGTGAGCAGTTCTTC
CDR3 protein: CASSFVAGSSLRSGEQFF
clone size: .
V gene: TRBV5-1
J gene: TRBJ2-1
D gene: .

CDR3 DNA: TGTGCCAGCAGCCAAGTTCAGGGGAACTATGGCTACACCTTC
CDR3 protein: CASSQVQGNYGYTF
clone size: .
V gene: TRBV3-1/TRBV3-2
J gene: TRBJ1-2
D gene: .

CDR3 DNA: TGCGCCAGCAGCGCGACAGGGCACTATGGCTACACCTTC
CDR3 protein: CASSATGHYGYTF
clone size: .
V gene: TRBV5-1
J gene: TRBJ1-2
D gene: TRBD1

CDR3 DNA: TGTGCCATCAGTGAGTCGCGGGGACGAAACACAGATACGCAGTATTTT
CDR3 protein: CAISESRGRNTDTQYF
clone size: .
V gene: TRBV10-3
J gene: TRBJ2-3
D gene: .

CDR3 DNA: TGTGCCAGCAGCTTAGTTTTTAGCTCCTACAATGAGCAGTTCTTC
CDR3 protein: CASSLVFSSYNEQFF
clone size: .
V gene: TRBV7-2
J gene: TRBJ2-1
D gene: .

CDR3 DNA: TGTGCCAGCAGCGTAGGGAGCTCTGGAAACACCATATATTTT
CDR3 protein: CASSVGSSGNTIYF
clone size: .
V gene: TRBV9
J gene: TRBJ1-3
D gene: .

CDR3 DNA: TGTGCCAGCAGATTAGCGGGGGACACAGATACGCAGTATTTT
CDR3 protein: CASRLAGDTDTQYF
clone size: .
V gene: TRBV6-5
J gene: TRBJ2-3
D gene: TRBD2

CDR3 DNA: TGTGCCACCAGTGACTCCACGACAGGGAACACTGAAGCTTTCTTT
CDR3 protein: CATSDSTTGNTEAFF
clone size: .
V gene: TRBV24-1
J gene: TRBJ1-1
D gene: .

CDR3 DNA: TGTGCCTGGCCGGGACAGGGATTTTACGAGCAGTACTTC
CDR3 protein: CAWPGQGFYEQYF
clone size: .
V gene: TRBV27
J gene: TRBJ2-7
D gene: TRBD1

CDR3 DNA: TGTGCCAGCAGCTTAGTGGGTGCGGTGGGGCTCAGCTCCTACAATGAGCAGTTCTTC
CDR3 protein: CASSLVGAVGLSSYNEQFF
clone size: .
V gene: TRBV7-9
J gene: TRBJ2-1
D gene: .

CDR3 DNA: TGTGCCTGGAGCGGGGGGCGCGTTAATTATGGCTACACCTTC
CDR3 protein: CAWSGGRVNYGYTF
clone size: .
V gene: TRBV30
J gene: TRBJ1-2
D gene: .

CDR3 DNA: TGTGCCTGGAGCTATGGGACAGGTAACGAGCAGTACTTC
CDR3 protein: CAWSYGTGNEQYF
clone size: once
V gene: TRBV30
J gene: TRBJ2-7
D gene: TRBD1

CDR3 DNA: TGTGCCAGCACCACGGGGCGGGGGCCTCAAGAGACCCAGTACTTC
CDR3 protein: CASTTGRGPQETQYF
clone size: few
V gene: TRBV6-6
J gene: TRBJ2-5
D gene: .

CDR3 DNA: TGTGCCAGCAGTGAAAACGCCCCCAGCGAGCAGTACTTC
CDR3 protein: CASSENAPSEQYF
clone size: .
V gene: TRBV25-1
J gene: TRBJ2-7
D gene: .

CDR3 DNA: TGTGCCAGCACCCTAGGGGGGGGCGCGCCAACTAATGAAAAACTGTTTTTT
CDR3 protein: CASTLGGGAPTNEKLFF
clone size: .
V gene: TRBV6-4
J gene: TRBJ1-4
D gene: .

CDR3 DNA: TGTGCCAGTACCCGCGGGGGGGCTGAGTATAGCAATCAGCCCCAGCATTTT
CDR3 protein: CASTRGGAEYSNQPQHF
clone size: .
V gene: TRBV19
J gene: TRBJ1-5
D gene: .

CDR3 DNA: TGTGCCAGCAGCGTAGCCGGGACAGGGTATGGAAACACCATATATTTT
CDR3 protein: CASSVAGTGYGNTIYF
clone size: many
V gene: TRBV9
J gene: TRBJ1-3
D gene: TRBD1

CDR3 DNA: TGCAGCGTTTCGGGACAGGCGGGCTATGGCTACACCTTC
CDR3 protein: CSVSGQAGYGYTF
clone size: .
V gene: TRBV29-1
J gene: TRBJ1-2
D gene: TRBD1

CDR3 DNA: TGTGCCAGCTCACCAGCTACTAGCGGGGCAAACAATGAGCAGTTCTTC
CDR3 protein: CASSPATSGANNEQFF
clone size: .
V gene: TRBV18
J gene: TRBJ2-1
D gene: TRBD2

CDR3 DNA: TGTGCCACACATCCTAGCGGGGGGGCACCAGATACGCAGTATTTT
CDR3 protein: CATHPSGGAPDTQYF
clone size: .
V gene: TRBV5-4
J gene: TRBJ2-3
D gene: TRBD2

CDR3 DNA: TGTGCCAGCAGCGCCACAGGGACCCTGAACACCGGGGAGCTGTTTTTT
CDR3 protein: CASSATGTLNTGELFF
clone size: .
V gene: TRBV9
J gene: TRBJ2-2
D gene: .

CDR3 DNA: TGTGCCAGCAGCAGGACTAGCGGGGGGACCTACAATGAGCAGTTCTTC
CDR3 protein: CASSRTSGGTYNEQFF
clone size: .
V gene: TRBV5-5
J gene: TRBJ2-1
D gene: TRBD2

CDR3 DNA: TGTGCCAGCAGCGTAGACCCCAAGCCCCCAAACACTGAAGCTTTCTTT
CDR3 protein: CASSVDPKPPNTEAFF
clone size: few
V gene: TRBV9
J gene: TRBJ1-1
D gene: .

CDR3 DNA: TGTGCTAGTGGTTTGGTCCAGTATCAGCCCCAGCATTTT
CDR3 protein: CASGLVQYQPQHF
clone size: .
V gene: TRBV12-5
J gene: TRBJ1-5
D gene: .